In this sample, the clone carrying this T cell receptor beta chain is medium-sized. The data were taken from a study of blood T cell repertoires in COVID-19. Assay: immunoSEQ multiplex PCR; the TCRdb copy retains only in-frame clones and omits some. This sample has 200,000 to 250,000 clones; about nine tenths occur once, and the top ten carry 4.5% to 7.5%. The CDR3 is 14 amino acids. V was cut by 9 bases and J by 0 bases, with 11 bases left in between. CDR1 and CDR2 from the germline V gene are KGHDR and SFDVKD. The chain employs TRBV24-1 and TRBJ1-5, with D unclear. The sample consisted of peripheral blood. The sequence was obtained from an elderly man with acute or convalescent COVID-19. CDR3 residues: CATAGVNSNQPQHF. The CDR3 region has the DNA TGTGCCACCGCCGGGGTGAATAGCAATCAGCCCCAGCATTTT.